This T cell receptor beta chain came from a study of vaccination and CD4 T cells after COVID-19. Sequenced with the Oncomine TCR Beta short-read assay was DNA taken from cultured CD4+ T cells. In TCRdb, the PCR reads were re-called with MiXCR into one record per CDR3 protein. This sample has fewer than 15,000 distinct CDR3 sequences, with roughly 54% found just once. This sample's treatment: approximately 9-day PBMC culture with coronavirus spike peptide pools or control peptides (ViraFEST assay). To note about this clonotype: Its antigen is unidentified.

The CDR3 loop spans 15 amino acids. J lost 3 bases, V lost 8 bases, and 12 bases had no gene match. Germline V lookup: CDR1 ENHRY, CDR2 SYGVKD. The sequence derives from a human donor who had recovered from COVID-19. The chain has TRBV10-3 and TRBJ2-5; 7 positions match TRBD1. Input material: CD4+ T cells from blood, cultured in vitro. CDR3 residues: CAIRTTGQAEETQYF. For the CDR3, the DNA is TGTGCCATCCGTACCACAGGACAGGCGGAAGAGACCCAGTACTTC.